The 9 T cell receptor beta chains below all came from one sample that was sequenced in a study of blood T cells in healthy people across ages. Sample-barcoded 5' priming and a J-beta primer mix drove a second PCR of about 7 to 11 cycles. One entry per CDR3 protein results from TCRdb running MiXCR on the 5' RACE reads. The sample has about 800,000 distinct CDR3 sequences; 20% to 25% are singletons. These data were likewise used in another study, on T cells of mothers and their children.

Sequencing was carried out using blood. The receptors here all came from a boy aged 5-17 years in good health.

CDR3 sequence (DNA): TGTGCCAGCAGCTTTCCGCCGGGACTAGCGGGACCAATAGCCAAAAACATTCAGTACTTC. Its protein product is CASSFPPGLAGPIAKNIQYF. The V call is TRBV11-2, the J call TRBJ2-4, with 13 bases that match TRBD2. From germline, CDR1 is SGHAT and CDR2 FQNNGV. CDR3 length equals 20 residues. After removal of 3 bases from V and 0 bases from J, the junction contained 11 bases not matched to a gene. Filled out from reference TRBV11-2 and TRBJ2-4, the complete variable domain reads EAGVAQSPRYKIIEKRQSVAFWCNPISGHATLYWYQQILGQGPKLLIQFQNNGVVDDSQLPKDRFSAERLKGVDSTLKIQPAKLEDSAVYLCASSFPPGLAGPIAKNIQYFGAGTRLSVL.

The chain carries TRBV6-2 or TRBV6-3 and TRBJ2-7, with 7 bases that match TRBD1. V gave up 7 bases and J gave up 1 base; unmatched junction bases: 4. This CDR3 contains 13 residues. CDR1 and CDR2 from the germline V gene are MNHEY and SVGEGT. CDR3 sequence (DNA): TGTGCCAGCATACAGGGGTTTTCCTACGAGCAGTACTTC. This translates into CASIQGFSYEQYF.

The chain uses TRBV29-1 and TRBJ2-3; a weak D match, TRBD1 (5 bases). V gave up 7 bases and J gave up 1 base, with 9 bases separating them. CDR1 and CDR2 from the germline V gene are SQVTM and ANQGSEA. The CDR3 length is 12 residues. The CDR3 bases are TGCAGCGCCGTGACAGGCACAGATACGCAGTATTTT. Translated, it gives CSAVTGTDTQYF.

The chain links TRBV7-9 to TRBJ2-7; D unresolved. V lost 1 base and J 5 bases, leaving 15 bases between the germline ends. Looked up from germline, CDR1 is SEHNR and CDR2 is FQNEAQ (reference sequence). The length of the CDR3 is 15 residues. The CDR3 sequence is CASSLDSGLIDEQYF. The DNA of the CDR3 is TGTGCCAGCAGCTTAGATTCAGGTCTGATCGACGAGCAGTACTTC.

This clonotype was observed a single time. The chain uses TRBV5-1 and TRBJ2-1; the match to TRBD1 covers 7 bases. Germline CDR1 reads SGHRS; CDR2 reads YFSETQ. The CDR3 is made up of 16 amino acids. J lost 3 bases, V lost 0 bases, and 6 bases had no gene match. The CDR3 is CASSLARGIYYNEQFF. CDR3 coding DNA: TGCGCCAGCAGCTTGGCCAGGGGGATTTACTACAATGAGCAGTTCTTC.

This chain links TRBV7-2 with TRBJ2-2; TRBD2 agrees at 7 bases. J was trimmed by 6 bases and V by 2 bases; bases with no gene match: 0. This CDR3 has 13 amino acids. Germline CDR1 and CDR2: SGHTA and FQGNSA. This CDR3 is CASSLLAAGELFF. DNA of the CDR3: TGTGCCAGCAGCTTACTAGCGGCCGGGGAGCTGTTTTTT.

This clonotype was detected a few times. The chain employs TRBV29-1 and TRBJ2-2, with D tentatively TRBD2 (7 bases). The germline gives CDR1 SQVTM, CDR2 ANQGSEA. V lost 6 bases and J 2 bases, leaving 10 bases between the germline ends. This CDR3 has 13 residues. The chain's CDR3 is CSVRGANTGELFF. The CDR3 DNA follows: TGCAGCGTCCGGGGGGCCAACACCGGGGAGCTGTTTTTT.

This chain joins TRBV7-2 and TRBJ2-3; 7 bases match TRBD2. The CDR3 spans 15 residues. After removal of 5 bases from V and 2 bases from J, the junction contained 7 bases not matched to a gene. Germline loops: CDR1 SGHTA, CDR2 FQGNSA. CDR3 sequence: CASSPEAGPTDTQYF. The CDR3, as DNA: TGTGCCAGCAGCCCCGAAGCGGGACCCACAGATACGCAGTATTTT. The full variable domain, completed using reference TRBV7-2 and TRBJ2-3, is GAGVSQSPSNKVTEKGKDVELRCDPISGHTALYWYRQSLGQGLEFLIYFQGNSAPDKSGLPSDRFSAERTGGSVSTLTIQRTQQEDSAVYLCASSPEAGPTDTQYFGPGTRLTVL.

The table lists this clonotype with a few counts. The V call is TRBV5-1, the J call TRBJ2-5, with a possible D match to TRBD1 (5 bases). Trimming cost V 0 bases and J 1 base, with 10 bases left between them. Germline V gene data show CDR1 as SGHRS and CDR2 as YFSETQ. CDR3 length: 15 amino acids. The CDR3 spells CASSLVSRAQETQYF. The CDR3 DNA sequence: TGCGCCAGCAGCTTGGTGTCCAGGGCCCAAGAGACCCAGTACTTC.